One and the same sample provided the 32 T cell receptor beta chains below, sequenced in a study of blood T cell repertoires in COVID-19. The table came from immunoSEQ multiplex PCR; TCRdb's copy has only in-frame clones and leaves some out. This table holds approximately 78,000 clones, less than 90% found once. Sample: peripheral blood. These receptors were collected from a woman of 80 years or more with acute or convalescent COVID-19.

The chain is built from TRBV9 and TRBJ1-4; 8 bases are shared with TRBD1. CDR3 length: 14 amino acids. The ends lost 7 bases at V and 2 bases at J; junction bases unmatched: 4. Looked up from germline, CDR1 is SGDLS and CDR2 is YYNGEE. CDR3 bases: TGTGCCAGCGGCACAGGGGGGACTAATGAAAAACTGTTTTTT. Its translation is CASGTGGTNEKLFF.

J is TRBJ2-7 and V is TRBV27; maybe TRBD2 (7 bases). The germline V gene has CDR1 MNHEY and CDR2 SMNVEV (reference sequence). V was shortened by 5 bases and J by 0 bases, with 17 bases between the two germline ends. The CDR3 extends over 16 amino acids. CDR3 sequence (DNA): TGTGCCAGCAGTCCAGCGGGACACGGGAGCTCCTACGAGCAGTACTTC. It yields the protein CASSPAGHGSSYEQYF.

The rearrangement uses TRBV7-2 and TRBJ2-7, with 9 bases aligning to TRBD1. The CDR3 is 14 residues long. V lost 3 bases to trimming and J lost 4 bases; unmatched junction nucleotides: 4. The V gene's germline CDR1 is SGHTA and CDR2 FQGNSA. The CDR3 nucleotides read TGTGCCAGCAGCTTGACAGGGGGTAGATACGAGCAGTACTTC. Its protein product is CASSLTGGRYEQYF.

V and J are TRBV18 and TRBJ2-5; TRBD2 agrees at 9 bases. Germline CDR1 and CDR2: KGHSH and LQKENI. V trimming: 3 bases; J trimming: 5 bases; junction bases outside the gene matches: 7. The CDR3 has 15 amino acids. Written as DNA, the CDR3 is TGTGCCAGCTCACCCGGTAGCGGGAGAATGGAGACCCAGTACTTC. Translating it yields CASSPGSGRMETQYF.

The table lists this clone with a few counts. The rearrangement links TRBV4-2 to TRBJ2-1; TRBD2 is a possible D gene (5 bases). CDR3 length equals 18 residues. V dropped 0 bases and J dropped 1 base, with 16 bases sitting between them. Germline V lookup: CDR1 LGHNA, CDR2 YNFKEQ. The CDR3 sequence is CASSQDSRAALSYNEQFF. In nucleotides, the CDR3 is TGTGCCAGCAGCCAAGATTCGAGGGCCGCACTTTCCTACAATGAGCAGTTCTTC.

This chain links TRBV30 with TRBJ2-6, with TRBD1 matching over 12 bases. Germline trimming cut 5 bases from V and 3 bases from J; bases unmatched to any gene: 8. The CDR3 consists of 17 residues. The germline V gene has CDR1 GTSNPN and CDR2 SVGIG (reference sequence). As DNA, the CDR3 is TGTGCCTGGCACCGGGACAGGGGGCGTCGTGGGGCCAACGTCCTGACTTTC. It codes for CAWHRDRGRRGANVLTF.

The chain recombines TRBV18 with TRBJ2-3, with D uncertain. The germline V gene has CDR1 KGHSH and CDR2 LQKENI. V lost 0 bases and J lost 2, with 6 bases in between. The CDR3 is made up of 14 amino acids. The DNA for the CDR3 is TGTGCCAGCTCACCACCGTACTCCACAGATACGCAGTATTTT. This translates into CASSPPYSTDTQYF. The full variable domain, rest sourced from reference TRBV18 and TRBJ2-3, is NAGVMQNPRHLVRRRGQEARLRCSPMKGHSHVYWYRQLPEEGLKFMVYLQKENIIDESGMPKERFSAEFPKEGPSILRIQQVVRGDSAAYFCASSPPYSTDTQYFGPGTRLTVL.

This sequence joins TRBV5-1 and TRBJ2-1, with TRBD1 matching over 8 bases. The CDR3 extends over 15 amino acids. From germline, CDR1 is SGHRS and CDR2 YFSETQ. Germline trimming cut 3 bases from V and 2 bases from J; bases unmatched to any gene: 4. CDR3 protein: CASSSEDRAYNEQFF. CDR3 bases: TGCGCCAGCAGCTCGGAGGACAGGGCCTACAATGAGCAGTTCTTC. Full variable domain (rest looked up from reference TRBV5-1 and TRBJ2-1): KAGVTQTPRYLIKTRGQQVTLSCSPISGHRSVSWYQQTPGQGLQFLFEYFSETQRNKGNFPGRFSGRQFSNSRSEMNVSTLELGDSALYLCASSSEDRAYNEQFFGPGTRLTVL.

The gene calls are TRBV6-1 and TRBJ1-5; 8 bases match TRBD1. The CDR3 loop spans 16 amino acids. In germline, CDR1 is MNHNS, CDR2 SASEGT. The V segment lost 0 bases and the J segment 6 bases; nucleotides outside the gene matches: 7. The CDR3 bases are TGTGCCAGCAGTGAAGCCCAGGGGGCCATAGGTCAGCCCCAGCATTTT. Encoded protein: CASSEAQGAIGQPQHF.

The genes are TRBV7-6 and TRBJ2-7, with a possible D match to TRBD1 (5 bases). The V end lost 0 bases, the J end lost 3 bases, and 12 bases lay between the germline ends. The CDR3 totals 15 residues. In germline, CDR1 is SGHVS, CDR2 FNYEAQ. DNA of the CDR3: TGTGCCAGCAGCTTAGCTGGGGCGGAAGGCTACGAGCAGTACTTC. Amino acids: CASSLAGAEGYEQYF.

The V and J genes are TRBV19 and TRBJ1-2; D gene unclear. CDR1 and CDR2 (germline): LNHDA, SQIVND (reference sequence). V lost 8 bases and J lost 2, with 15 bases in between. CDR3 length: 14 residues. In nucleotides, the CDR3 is TGTGCCAGTCGAGTCGAGGAGTACAACTATGGCTACACCTTC. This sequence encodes CASRVEEYNYGYTF.

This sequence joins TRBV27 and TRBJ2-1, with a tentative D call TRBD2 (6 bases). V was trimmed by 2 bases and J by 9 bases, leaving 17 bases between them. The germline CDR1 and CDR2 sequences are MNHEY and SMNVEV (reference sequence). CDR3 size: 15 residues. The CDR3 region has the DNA TGTGCCAGCAGTTTACCAGGGACTTATAAGAGTGAGCAGTTCTTC. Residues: CASSLPGTYKSEQFF.

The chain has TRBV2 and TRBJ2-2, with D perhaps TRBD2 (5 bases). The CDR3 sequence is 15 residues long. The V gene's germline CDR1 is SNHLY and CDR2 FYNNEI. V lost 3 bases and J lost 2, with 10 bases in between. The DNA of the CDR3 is TGTGCCAGCAGTGAGACGGGAATTAACACCGGGGAGCTGTTTTTT. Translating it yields CASSETGINTGELFF.

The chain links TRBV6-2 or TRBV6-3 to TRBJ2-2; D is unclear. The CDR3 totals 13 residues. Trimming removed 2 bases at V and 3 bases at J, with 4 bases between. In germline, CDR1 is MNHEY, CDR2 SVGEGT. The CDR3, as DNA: TGTGCCAGCAGTTACGAGTACACCGGGGAGCTGTTTTTT. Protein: CASSYEYTGELFF.

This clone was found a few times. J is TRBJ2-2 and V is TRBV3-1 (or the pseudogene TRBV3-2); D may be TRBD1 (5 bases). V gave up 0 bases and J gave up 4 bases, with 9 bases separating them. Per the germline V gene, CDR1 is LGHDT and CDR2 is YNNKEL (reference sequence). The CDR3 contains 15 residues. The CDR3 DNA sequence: TGTGCCAGCAGCCAAGATATCCAGGGCACCGGGGAGCTGTTTTTT. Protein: CASSQDIQGTGELFF.

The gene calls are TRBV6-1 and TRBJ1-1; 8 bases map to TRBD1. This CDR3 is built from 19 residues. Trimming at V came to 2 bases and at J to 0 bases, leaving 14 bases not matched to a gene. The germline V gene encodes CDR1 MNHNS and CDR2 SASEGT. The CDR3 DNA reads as TGTGCCAGCAGTGAACATCGTACGACAGGGGTCTCAGTGAACACTGAAGCTTTCTTT. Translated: CASSEHRTTGVSVNTEAFF.

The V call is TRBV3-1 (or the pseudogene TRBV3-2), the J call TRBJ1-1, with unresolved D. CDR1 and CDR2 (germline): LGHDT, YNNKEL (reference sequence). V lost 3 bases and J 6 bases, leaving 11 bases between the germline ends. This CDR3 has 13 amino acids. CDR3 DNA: TGTGCCAGCAGCCAGGCTCAAGTCCCTGAAGCTTTCTTT. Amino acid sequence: CASSQAQVPEAFF.

CDR3 bases: TGTGCCAGCAGCCTAGGGCCGGATACGCAGTATTTT. It yields the protein CASSLGPDTQYF. J is TRBJ2-3 and V is TRBV11-3, with no clear D. V gave up 5 bases and J gave up 6 bases, with 9 bases separating them. From germline, CDR1 is SGHNT and CDR2 YENEEA. This CDR3 contains 12 residues.

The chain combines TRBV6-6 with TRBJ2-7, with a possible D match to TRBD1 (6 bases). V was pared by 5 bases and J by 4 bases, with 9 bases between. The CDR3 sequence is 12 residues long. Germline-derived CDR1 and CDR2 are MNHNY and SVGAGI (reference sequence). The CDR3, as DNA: TGTGCCAGCAGTGCCAGGGGATACGAGCAGTACTTC. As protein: CASSARGYEQYF.

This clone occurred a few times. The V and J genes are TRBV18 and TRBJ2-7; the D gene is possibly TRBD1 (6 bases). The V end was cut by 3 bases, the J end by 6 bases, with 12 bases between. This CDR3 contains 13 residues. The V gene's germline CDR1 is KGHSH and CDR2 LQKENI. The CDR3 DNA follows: TGTGCCAGCTCACCGGGGGCGGGTCCCGAGCAGTACTTC. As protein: CASSPGAGPEQYF.

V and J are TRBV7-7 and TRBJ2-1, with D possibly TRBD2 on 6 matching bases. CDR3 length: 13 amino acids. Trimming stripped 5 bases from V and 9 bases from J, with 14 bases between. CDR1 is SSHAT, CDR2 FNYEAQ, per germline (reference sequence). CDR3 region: CASSRRELGEQFF. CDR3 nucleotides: TGTGCCAGCAGCCGCCGGGAGTTGGGTGAGCAGTTCTTC.

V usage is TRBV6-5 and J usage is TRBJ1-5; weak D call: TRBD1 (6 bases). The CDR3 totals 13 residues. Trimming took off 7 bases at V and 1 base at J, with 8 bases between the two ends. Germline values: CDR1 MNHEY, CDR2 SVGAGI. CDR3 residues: CASMGASNQPQHF. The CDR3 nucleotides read TGTGCCAGCATGGGGGCCAGCAATCAGCCCCAGCATTTT.

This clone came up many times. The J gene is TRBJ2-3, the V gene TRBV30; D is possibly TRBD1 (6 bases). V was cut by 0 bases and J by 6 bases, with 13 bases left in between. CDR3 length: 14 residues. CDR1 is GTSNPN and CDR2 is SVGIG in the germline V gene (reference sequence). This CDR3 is CAWSVGGSMDTQYF. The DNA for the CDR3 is TGTGCCTGGAGTGTAGGGGGTAGCATGGATACGCAGTATTTT.

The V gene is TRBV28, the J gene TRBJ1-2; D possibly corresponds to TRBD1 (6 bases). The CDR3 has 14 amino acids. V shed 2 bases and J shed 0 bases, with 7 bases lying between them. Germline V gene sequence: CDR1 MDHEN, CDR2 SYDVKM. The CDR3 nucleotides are TGTGCCAGCAGTTTAGGACAGTCTAACTATGGCTACACCTTC. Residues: CASSLGQSNYGYTF.

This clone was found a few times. DNA for the CDR3: TGTGCCAGCAGTGAAGTCCAGCCGGTGACAGGTGGAGCTTTCTTT. Translated, it gives CASSEVQPVTGGAFF. The chain uses TRBV6-1 and TRBJ1-1, with TRBD1 as a possible D gene (6 bases). Trimming stripped 1 base from V and 10 bases from J, with 19 bases between. Looked up from germline, CDR1 is MNHNS and CDR2 is SASEGT. This CDR3 contains 15 residues.

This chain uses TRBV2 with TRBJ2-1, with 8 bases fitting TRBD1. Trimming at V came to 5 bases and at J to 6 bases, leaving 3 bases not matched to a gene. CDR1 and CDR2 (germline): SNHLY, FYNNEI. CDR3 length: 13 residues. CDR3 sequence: CASSPQGVNEQFF. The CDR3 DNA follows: TGTGCCAGCAGTCCACAGGGGGTCAATGAGCAGTTCTTC.

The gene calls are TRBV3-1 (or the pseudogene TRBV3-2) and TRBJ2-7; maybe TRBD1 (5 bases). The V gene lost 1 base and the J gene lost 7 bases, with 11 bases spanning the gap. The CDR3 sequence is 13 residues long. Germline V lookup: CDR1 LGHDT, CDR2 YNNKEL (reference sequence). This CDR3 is CASSQGGIAEQYF. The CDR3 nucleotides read TGTGCCAGCAGCCAAGGGGGCATCGCTGAGCAGTACTTC.

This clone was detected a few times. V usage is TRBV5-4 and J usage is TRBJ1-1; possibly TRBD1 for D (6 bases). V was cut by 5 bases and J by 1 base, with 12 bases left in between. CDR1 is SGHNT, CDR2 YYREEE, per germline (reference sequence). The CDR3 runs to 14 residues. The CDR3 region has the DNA TGTGCCAGCAGAAAGGGACACAGGAACACTGAAGCTTTCTTT. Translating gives CASRKGHRNTEAFF. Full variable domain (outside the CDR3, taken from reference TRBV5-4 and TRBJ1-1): ETGVTQSPTHLIKTRGQQVTLRCSSQSGHNTVSWYQQALGQGPQFIFQYYREEENGRGNFPPRFSGLQFPNYSSELNVNALELDDSALYLCASRKGHRNTEAFFGQGTRLTVV.

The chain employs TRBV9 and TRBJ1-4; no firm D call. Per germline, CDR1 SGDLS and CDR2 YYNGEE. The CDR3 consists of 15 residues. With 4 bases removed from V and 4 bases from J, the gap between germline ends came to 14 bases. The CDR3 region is CASSLRASLNEKLFF. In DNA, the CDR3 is TGTGCCAGCAGCTTGCGTGCGAGCCTTAATGAAAAACTGTTTTTT.

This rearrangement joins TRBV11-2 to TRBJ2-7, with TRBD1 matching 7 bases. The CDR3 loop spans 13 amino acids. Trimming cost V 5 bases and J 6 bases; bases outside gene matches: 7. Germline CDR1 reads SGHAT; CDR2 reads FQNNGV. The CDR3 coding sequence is TGTGCCAGCAGCCCTACGACAGGGACCGAGCAGTACTTC. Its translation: CASSPTTGTEQYF.

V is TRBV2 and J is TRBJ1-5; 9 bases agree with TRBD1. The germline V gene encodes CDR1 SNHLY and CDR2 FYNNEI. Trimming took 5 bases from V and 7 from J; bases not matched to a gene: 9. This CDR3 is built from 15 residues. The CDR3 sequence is CASSLDRGNRQPQHF. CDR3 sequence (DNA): TGTGCCAGCAGTCTGGACAGGGGCAACAGGCAGCCCCAGCATTTT.

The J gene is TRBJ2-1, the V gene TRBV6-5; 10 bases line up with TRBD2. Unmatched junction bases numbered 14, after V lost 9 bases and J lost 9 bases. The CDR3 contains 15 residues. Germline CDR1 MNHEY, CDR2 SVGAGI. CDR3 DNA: TGTGCCAGTGGGGATCGAAGCGGGGGGGCGGTTGAGCAGTTCTTC. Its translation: CASGDRSGGAVEQFF.